Presented here are 10 T cell receptor beta chains from one specimen sequenced in a study of blood T cell repertoires in COVID-19. Measured with immunoSEQ multiplex PCR; TCRdb has only the in-frame clones, and not every one. This table has some 300,000 clones, 90% appearing once. The material sequenced was peripheral blood. These receptors originate from a woman in her 40s with COVID-19, enrolled during active disease.

The chain recombines TRBV7-9 with TRBJ2-2; 9 nucleotides align to TRBD2. This CDR3 has 16 residues. The J segment lost 6 bases and the V segment lost 1 base, leaving 6 bases of the junction unmatched. Germline CDR1 is SEHNR and CDR2 is FQNEAQ (reference sequence). The CDR3 nucleotides are TGTGCCAGCAGCTTAGTACGAGCGGGAGGTCCCGGGGAGCTGTTTTTT. Translated, it gives CASSLVRAGGPGELFF.

The chain has TRBV12-3 or TRBV12-4 and TRBJ2-5; 9 nucleotides line up with TRBD2. With 7 bases clipped from V and 13 bases from J, the junction kept 7 bases outside the gene matches. The CDR3 is 11 amino acids. CDR3 DNA sequence: TGTGCCAGCACTAGTAGCGGGGGCCCGTACTTC. Protein: CASTSSGGPYF.

V gene TRBV3-1 (or the pseudogene TRBV3-2) combines with J gene TRBJ2-5; 10 nucleotides line up with TRBD2. Germline V gives CDR1 LGHDT, CDR2 YNNKEL (reference sequence). Losses at the gene ends were 5 bases for V and 6 bases for J; bases not matched to a gene: 12. CDR3 length equals 16 residues. The CDR3 nucleotides are TGTGCCAGCAGCTACCGTTCTAGCGGGAGATGGCAGACCCAGTACTTC. Amino acids: CASSYRSSGRWQTQYF.

CDR3 sequence: CASSPRAEKAETQYF. The CDR3 DNA reads TGTGCCAGCAGCCCCCGAGCGGAGAAAGCGGAGACCCAGTACTTC. The chain has TRBV3-1 (or the pseudogene TRBV3-2) and TRBJ2-5; maybe TRBD2 (5 bases). Germline-derived CDR1 and CDR2 are LGHDT and YNNKEL (reference sequence). The CDR3 has 15 residues. V dropped 4 bases and J dropped 5 bases, with 17 bases sitting between them.

The DNA of the CDR3 is TGTGCCAGCAGCCAAGTACTAGCGGGAGGACCCACAGATACGCAGTATTTT. Translating it yields CASSQVLAGGPTDTQYF. The chain uses TRBV14 and TRBJ2-3, with 12 nucleotides matching TRBD2. The V gene's germline CDR1 is SGHDN and CDR2 FVKESK. With V trimmed by 1 base and J by 2 bases, 4 bases remained unmatched. The CDR3 has 17 amino acids.

This rearrangement joins TRBV5-8 to TRBJ1-6, with 7 bases matching TRBD1. The length of the CDR3 is 15 residues. The ends lost 4 bases at V and 7 bases at J; junction bases unmatched: 8. Germline CDR1 is SGHTS and CDR2 is YDEGEE. CDR3 nucleotides: TGTGCCAGCAGCCATCACAGGGGCGAGAATTCACCCCTCCACTTT. Translating gives CASSHHRGENSPLHF. Full variable domain (outside the CDR3, taken from reference TRBV5-8 and TRBJ1-6): EAGVTQSPTHLIKTRGQQATLRCSPISGHTSVYWYQQALGLGLQFLLWYDEGEERNRGNFPPRFSGRQFPNYSSELNVNALELEDSALYLCASSHHRGENSPLHFGNGTRLTVT.

Only one count was recorded for this clone. J is TRBJ1-5 and V is TRBV24-1; TRBD1 is a possible D gene (6 bases). V was pared by 10 bases and J by 8 bases, with 17 bases between. This CDR3 contains 13 residues. Germline CDR1 KGHDR, CDR2 SFDVKD. The CDR3 bases are TGTGCCACTAGTCGGGCAGGGGTGGAGCCCCAGCATTTT. This encodes CATSRAGVEPQHF.

CDR3: CASRDRASSGGYTF. The CDR3 coding sequence is TGTGCCAGCAGGGACAGGGCGTCTTCGGGTGGCTACACCTTC. The rearrangement uses TRBV9 and TRBJ1-2; 8 nucleotides align to TRBD1. The V gene end was trimmed by 5 bases and the J gene end by 7 bases; junction bases not matched to a gene: 10. The germline gives CDR1 SGDLS, CDR2 YYNGEE. The length of the CDR3 is 14 residues.

V gene TRBV24-1 combines with J gene TRBJ1-2, with 9 bases fitting TRBD1. CDR1 is KGHDR, CDR2 SFDVKD, per germline. The trim removed 3 bases at V and 6 bases at J, leaving 7 bases unmatched. The CDR3 runs 15 residues. CDR3 region: CATSDPRTGEDGYTF. The CDR3, as DNA: TGTGCCACCAGTGATCCCCGGACAGGGGAAGATGGCTACACCTTC.

The chain couples TRBV11-2 to TRBJ1-3; D may be TRBD1 (5 bases). The CDR3 length is 15 residues. Trimming took 5 bases from V and 0 from J, leaving 11 bases between them. Per germline, CDR1 SGHAT and CDR2 FQNNGV. CDR3 sequence: CASSRDFSSGNTIYF. The CDR3 nucleotides read TGTGCCAGCAGCCGGGACTTCAGCTCTGGAAACACCATATATTTT.